One T cell receptor beta chain is described in this entry. The antigen is unknown. This sample was taken from a study of cytomegalovirus exposure and HLA in healthy donors. General study points: It was reported in a later analysis that an Asian-associated ancestry cluster showed fewer N-insertions than the 666-donor mean.

The PCR was carried out with 60 Vbeta primers and 13 Jbeta primers. Clones were sequenced by immunoSEQ multiplex PCR, and TCRdb holds only the in-frame ones, with some missing. The table shows roughly 290,000 clones, with over 85% occurring only once. CDR1 and CDR2 (germline): MNHEY, SVGAGI. The CDR3 covers 12 residues. V lost 6 bases and J 2 bases, leaving 7 bases between the germline ends. The sequencing sample was made of PBMCs. The sequence came from a woman aged 18-29 years in good health and CMV-seronegative. This sequence joins TRBV6-5 and TRBJ2-5; weak D call: TRBD2 (6 bases). CDR3 residues: CASRGTQETQYF. The CDR3 coding sequence is TGTGCCAGCAGGGGGACTCAAGAGACCCAGTACTTC.